Reported below is one T cell receptor beta chain. The target antigen is unknown. This sample is part of a study of glioma-infiltrating T cells. The iRepertoire nested amplicon-rescue multiplex PCR amplified TCR alpha and beta CDR3s from RNA. For one-step reverse transcription and amplification, roughly 85-450 ng of tissue mRNA or PBMC total RNA was used. TCRdb reprocessed the multiplex PCR reads with MiXCR, giving one entry per CDR3 protein. This sample has roughly 120,000 distinct CDR3 sequences, with 20% to 25% found just once. The CDR3 runs 18 residues. Trimming at V came to 4 bases and at J to 0 bases, leaving 13 bases not matched to a gene. Germline CDR1 and CDR2: SGHTA and FQGTGA. Overall study results and limits: Very few CDR3 sequences were shared between tissue and blood. Non-neoplastic patients had below-expected tissue-blood divergence, while all gliomas exceeded expectation.

The TCR originated in a human donor with low-grade glioma or glioblastoma, undergoing nonglioma brain surgery, or in good health (not recorded which). V gene TRBV7-3 combines with J gene TRBJ2-5; 8 nucleotides line up with TRBD2. The sequenced sample was glioma tissue, nonneoplastic brain tissue, or PBMCs (not recorded which). The CDR3 sequence is CASSSGGDKREHQETQYF. Here the CDR3 DNA reads TGTGCCAGCAGCTCCGGGGGGGACAAAAGGGAGCACCAAGAGACCCAGTACTTC.